Shown below are 32 T cell receptor beta chains from a single sample sequenced in a study of graft-versus-host responses after intestinal transplantation. Profiling relied on immunoSEQ multiplex PCR, and the TCRdb table lists in-frame clones only, not all of them. The table records fewer than 9,500 clones, approximately 90% of them present only once. The sample consisted of PBMCs, taken 30 to 31 days after intestinal transplant. The origin of the receptors is a human patient who received an intestinal transplant, so some T cells may come from the graft donor.

The chain is built from TRBV9 and TRBJ2-1; D possibly corresponds to TRBD1 (7 bases). Per germline, CDR1 SGDLS and CDR2 YYNGEE. This CDR3 is 15 amino acids long. V was cut by 3 bases and J by 12 bases, with 22 bases left in between. CDR3: CASSDGNRGSGAQFF. CDR3 nucleotides: TGTGCCAGCAGCGATGGGAACAGGGGATCGGGAGCGCAGTTCTTC.

The chain couples TRBV6-4 to TRBJ2-2; TRBD2 matches 9 bases. Germline V gene data show CDR1 as MRHNA and CDR2 as SNTAGT. V lost 0 bases, J lost 7 bases, and 12 bases stayed unmatched. CDR3 length: 18 amino acids. CDR3 DNA sequence: TGTGCCAGCAGTGACTCTTATATACCTAGCGGGGAGGACGGGGAGCTGTTTTTT. This translates into CASSDSYIPSGEDGELFF.

This chain joins TRBV11-2 and TRBJ1-3; weak D call: TRBD1 (5 bases). The CDR3 runs 14 residues. Germline CDR1 and CDR2: SGHAT and FQNNGV. Trimming pared 5 bases from V and 0 bases from J, leaving 8 bases between. This chain's CDR3 is CASSLDNSGNTIYF. The CDR3 region has the DNA TGTGCCAGCAGCCTGGACAACTCTGGAAACACCATATATTTT.

This clone was found once. The chain combines TRBV27 with TRBJ1-5, with unresolved D. Between the trimmed V and J ends, which lost 0 bases and 5 bases, there was a span of 5 bases. The CDR3 spans 13 residues. CDR1 is MNHEY, CDR2 SMNVEV, per germline (reference sequence). CDR3 protein: CASSLSWDQPQHF. As DNA, the CDR3 is TGTGCCAGCAGTTTATCGTGGGATCAGCCCCAGCATTTT.

The CDR3 coding sequence is TGCGCCAGCAGCCGGCTACGCGGGGGGGCGGGGGAGCTGTTTTTT. Translating gives CASSRLRGGAGELFF. The chain combines TRBV4-1 with TRBJ2-2; TRBD2 matches 9 bases. The CDR3 covers 15 residues. Germline trimming cut 4 bases from V and 8 bases from J; bases unmatched to any gene: 8. From germline, CDR1 is MGHRA and CDR2 YSYEKL.

The chain joins TRBV14 to TRBJ1-2, with unresolved D. This CDR3 region has 13 residues. V dropped 6 bases and J dropped 4 bases, with 12 bases sitting between them. Per the germline V gene, CDR1 is SGHDN and CDR2 is FVKESK. CDR3 bases: TGTGCCAGCAGAGACGCGGCGAGCTATGGCTACACCTTC. Amino acid sequence: CASRDAASYGYTF.

V is TRBV6-4 and J is TRBJ2-1; TRBD1 agrees at 11 bases. Trimming took 5 bases from V and 7 from J; bases not matched to a gene: 4. Germline V gene data show CDR1 as MRHNA and CDR2 as SNTAGT. The CDR3 contains 14 residues. This chain's CDR3 is CASSLGQGGNEQFF. The CDR3 region has the DNA TGTGCCAGCAGTTTGGGACAGGGGGGAAATGAGCAGTTCTTC.

The V and J genes are TRBV7-9 and TRBJ2-5; TRBD1 matches at 8 bases. After removal of 5 bases from V and 5 bases from J, the junction contained 16 bases not matched to a gene. The CDR3 is made up of 17 amino acids. Per the germline V gene, CDR1 is SEHNR and CDR2 is FQNEAQ (reference sequence). The DNA for the CDR3 is TGTGCCAGCAGCGCCCACAAAGACAGGGGAAGGTGGGAGACCCAGTACTTC. Amino acids: CASSAHKDRGRWETQYF. The variable domain in full, completed from reference TRBV7-9 and TRBJ2-5, reads DTGVSQNPRHKITKRGQNVTFRCDPISEHNRLYWYRQTLGQGPEFLTYFQNEAQLEKSRLLSDRFSAERPKGSFSTLEIQRTEQGDSAMYLCASSAHKDRGRWETQYFGPGTRLLVL.

This clone has just one count. The chain has TRBV5-6 and TRBJ1-3, with D possibly matching TRBD1 (5 bases). Trimming cost V 0 bases and J 2 bases, with 12 bases left between them. Per the germline V gene, CDR1 is SGHDT and CDR2 is YYEEEE. The CDR3 has 16 amino acids. CDR3 coding DNA: TGTGCCAGCAGCTTGGTAAACCAGGGCGCTGGAAACACCATATATTTT. Protein: CASSLVNQGAGNTIYF.

The chain employs TRBV6-5 and TRBJ1-1, with D perhaps matching TRBD1 (5 bases). The V and J ends lost 2 bases and 3 bases respectively, with 7 bases between them. The CDR3 is 13 residues long. Germline CDR1 MNHEY, CDR2 SVGAGI. Written as DNA, the CDR3 is TGTGCCAGCAGTTACCGACAGTACACTGAAGCTTTCTTT. Translation: CASSYRQYTEAFF.

The rearrangement links TRBV19 to TRBJ2-7; TRBD1 matches 11 bases. Losses at the gene ends were 6 bases for V and 3 bases for J; bases not matched to a gene: 4. CDR1 is LNHDA, CDR2 SQIVND, per germline (reference sequence). This CDR3 has 14 amino acids. The CDR3 reads CASRRTGGDYEQYF. The DNA for the CDR3 is TGTGCCAGTAGGCGGACAGGGGGCGACTACGAGCAGTACTTC.

The CDR3 is CASSLATGSLYEQYF. CDR3 nucleotides: TGTGCCAGTAGTTTGGCGACAGGGTCCCTTTACGAGCAGTACTTC. This chain uses TRBV19 with TRBJ2-7; 7 bases are shared with TRBD1. The germline V gene encodes CDR1 LNHDA and CDR2 SQIVND (reference sequence). The CDR3 length is 15 residues. Trimming removed 5 bases from V and 4 bases from J; junction bases left unmatched: 11.

CDR3 nucleotides: TGTGCCAGCTTCCTCCTAGCGGACAAAACCTACGAGCAGTACTTC. Its translation is CASFLLADKTYEQYF. The V gene is TRBV6-5, the J gene TRBJ2-7; 7 bases agree with TRBD2. Germline V gene lookup returns CDR1 MNHEY and CDR2 SVGAGI. CDR3 length: 15 residues. V was clipped by 8 bases and J by 2 bases; unmatched bases: 12.

In this sample, this clone turned up once. This chain joins TRBV7-9 and TRBJ2-7, with unresolved D. The CDR3 runs 16 residues. CDR1 is SEHNR, CDR2 FQNEAQ, per germline (reference sequence). V shed 2 bases and J shed 0 bases, with 14 bases lying between them. CDR3 DNA: TGTGCCAGCAGCTTATATCTTGGGCTCAGCTCCTACGAGCAGTACTTC. Encoded protein: CASSLYLGLSSYEQYF.

In its sample, this clone was seen once. The rearrangement links TRBV5-4 to TRBJ2-7; D perhaps matches TRBD2 (5 bases). Germline-derived CDR1 and CDR2 are SGHNT and YYREEE (reference sequence). V was clipped by 3 bases and J by 5 bases, with 9 bases between them. The CDR3 consists of 12 residues. CDR3 residues: CASSWPGDEQYF. As DNA, the CDR3 is TGTGCCAGCAGCTGGCCCGGGGACGAGCAGTACTTC.

This clone appeared a single time. The chain is built from TRBV19 and TRBJ2-1; tentatively, D is TRBD2 (6 bases). V was pared by 5 bases and J by 7 bases, with 15 bases between. Per the germline V gene, CDR1 is LNHDA and CDR2 is SQIVND (reference sequence). This CDR3 spans 14 amino acids. CDR3 sequence: CASSFGRSGNEQFF. The CDR3 region has the DNA TGTGCCAGTAGTTTTGGGCGAAGCGGGAATGAGCAGTTCTTC. Full variable domain (outside the CDR3, taken from reference TRBV19 and TRBJ2-1): DGGITQSPKYLFRKEGQNVTLSCEQNLNHDAMYWYRQDPGQGLRLIYYSQIVNDFQKGDIAEGYSVSREKKESFPLTVTSAQKNPTAFYLCASSFGRSGNEQFFGPGTRLTVL.

The J gene is TRBJ2-1, the V gene TRBV7-9, with D uncertain. Germline values: CDR1 SEHNR, CDR2 FQNEAQ (reference sequence). The CDR3 has 15 amino acids. V gave up 1 base and J gave up 0 bases, with 7 bases separating them. As DNA, the CDR3 is TGTGCCAGCAGCTTAGGACCGCCCTCCTACAATGAGCAGTTCTTC. It is translated as CASSLGPPSYNEQFF.

The chain combines TRBV4-1 with TRBJ2-5; D might be TRBD1 (5 bases). This CDR3 is built from 14 residues. Germline CDR1 is MGHRA and CDR2 is YSYEKL. V lost 0 bases to trimming and J lost 5 bases, with 10 bases between them. The CDR3 nucleotides are TGCGCCAGCAGCCAAGAAAGGGGCCTTGAGACCCAGTACTTC. Its translation is CASSQERGLETQYF.

V is TRBV27 and J is TRBJ2-7; D is unresolved. The V gene lost 2 bases and the J gene lost 3 bases, with 8 bases spanning the gap. The CDR3 covers 13 residues. CDR1 is MNHEY, CDR2 SMNVEV, per germline (reference sequence). The DNA for the CDR3 is TGTGCCAGCAGTTTACTCCCCTTCTACGAGCAGTACTTC. Protein sequence: CASSLLPFYEQYF.

This chain links TRBV6-6 with TRBJ1-6; 7 bases agree with TRBD1. The germline CDR1 and CDR2 sequences are MNHNY and SVGAGI (reference sequence). With V trimmed by 0 bases and J by 10 bases, 6 bases remained unmatched. This CDR3 has 15 amino acids. CDR3 sequence (DNA): TGTGCCAGCAGTTACTCAGGGGGCGCGGGGTCACCCCTCCACTTT. Its protein product is CASSYSGGAGSPLHF.

This clone was recorded only once. The chain carries TRBV2 and TRBJ2-3; D gene unclear. V was shortened by 6 bases and J by 3 bases, with 16 bases between the two germline ends. CDR1 SNHLY and CDR2 FYNNEI come from the germline V gene. The CDR3 has 15 amino acids. CDR3 coding DNA: TGTGCCAGCAGAAACATCCTCTTTTTGACAGATACGCAGTATTTT. Translated: CASRNILFLTDTQYF. Drawing the rest from reference TRBV2 and TRBJ2-3, the complete variable domain is EPEVTQTPSHQVTQMGQEVILRCVPISNHLYFYWYRQILGQKVEFLVSFYNNEISEKSEIFDDQFSVERPDGSNFTLKIRSTKLEDSAMYFCASRNILFLTDTQYFGPGTRLTVL.

This chain joins TRBV14 and TRBJ2-7, with TRBD1 matching over 9 bases. This CDR3 has 14 amino acids. In germline, CDR1 is SGHDN, CDR2 FVKESK. The trim removed 6 bases at V and 0 bases at J, leaving 3 bases unmatched. CDR3 sequence: CASSGDRDSYEQYF. The CDR3 nucleotides read TGTGCCAGCAGTGGGGACAGGGACTCCTACGAGCAGTACTTC. The full variable domain, completed using reference TRBV14 and TRBJ2-7, is EAGVTQFPSHSVIEKGQTVTLRCDPISGHDNLYWYRRVMGKEIKFLLHFVKESKQDESGMPNNRFLAERTGGTYSTLKVQPAELEDSGVYFCASSGDRDSYEQYFGPGTRLTVT.

The chain carries TRBV7-8 and TRBJ2-2; D tentatively fits TRBD1 or TRBD2 (6 bases each). This CDR3 contains 15 residues. V gave up 3 bases and J gave up 5 bases, with 13 bases separating them. Germline CDR1 and CDR2: SGHVS and FQNEAQ. The CDR3 is CASSFTGGGTGELFF. The CDR3 nucleotides read TGTGCCAGCAGCTTTACCGGAGGGGGGACCGGGGAGCTGTTTTTT.

DNA for the CDR3: TGTGCCAGCAGTTCAACCTCTGGAAACACCATATATTTT. Translated, it gives CASSSTSGNTIYF. The chain links TRBV6-6 to TRBJ1-3; D not resolved. CDR1 is MNHNY, CDR2 SVGAGI, per germline (reference sequence). The V end lost 4 bases, the J end lost 0 bases, and 4 bases lay between the germline ends. The CDR3 is 13 residues long.

The chain's CDR3 is CASSYSGVTGELFF. For the CDR3, the DNA is TGTGCCAGCAGTTACTCTGGGGTTACCGGGGAGCTGTTTTTT. The chain carries TRBV6-5 and TRBJ2-2; D uncertain. The germline V gene encodes CDR1 MNHEY and CDR2 SVGAGI. The CDR3 loop spans 14 amino acids. Trimming left V 0 bases short and J 5 bases short, with 7 bases between.

The CDR3 region has the DNA TGTGCCAGCAGTTTCCTCGGGGAGACCCAGTACTTC. It codes for CASSFLGETQYF. The genes are TRBV7-9 and TRBJ2-5; D call uncertain. V was shortened by 6 bases and J by 5 bases, with 10 bases between the two germline ends. Germline assignment: CDR1 SEHNR and CDR2 FQNEAQ (reference sequence). The CDR3 extends over 12 amino acids.

CDR3 sequence reads: CASSVGPGEANEKLFF. The CDR3 coding sequence is TGTGCCAGCAGCGTAGGCCCGGGGGAGGCTAATGAAAAACTGTTTTTT. This chain joins TRBV9 and TRBJ1-4; maybe TRBD1 (5 bases). Germline lookup yields CDR1 SGDLS and CDR2 YYNGEE. Trimming took off 0 bases at V and 3 bases at J, with 12 bases between the two ends. This CDR3 is 16 amino acids long.

The chain employs TRBV18 and TRBJ2-3; D remains unclear. Looked up from germline, CDR1 is KGHSH and CDR2 is LQKENI. The V gene lost 0 bases and the J gene lost 4 bases, with 5 bases spanning the gap. The CDR3 has 13 amino acids. CDR3 in DNA: TGTGCCAGCTCACCACCACATGCAGATACGCAGTATTTT. Translating it yields CASSPPHADTQYF.

This clone was detected once. V gene TRBV18 combines with J gene TRBJ1-4; 8 positions match TRBD1. Germline V gene data show CDR1 as KGHSH and CDR2 as LQKENI. V shed 3 bases, J shed 6 bases, and the junction held 3 bases outside the gene matches. The CDR3 runs to 14 residues. The CDR3 DNA follows: TGTGCCAGCTCACCCGGACAGGGATATGAAAAACTGTTTTTT. Translated, it gives CASSPGQGYEKLFF.

This sequence joins TRBV27 and TRBJ2-7, with D possibly being TRBD1 (6 bases). Trimming removed 5 bases from V and 4 bases from J, with 12 bases in between. CDR1 MNHEY and CDR2 SMNVEV come from the germline V gene (reference sequence). The CDR3 is 13 residues long. The CDR3 DNA reads TGTGCCAGCAGTCCAGGGACATCGTACGAGCAGTACTTC. Protein: CASSPGTSYEQYF.

The rearrangement uses TRBV5-6 and TRBJ2-5; 12 bases are shared with TRBD2. The trim removed 4 bases at V and 1 base at J, leaving 11 bases unmatched. The CDR3 covers 18 residues. The germline V gene encodes CDR1 SGHDT and CDR2 YYEEEE. The CDR3 DNA reads as TGTGCCAGCAGCCTGGTGGCTAGCGGGGGGGCGGTCCAAGAGACCCAGTACTTC. Protein sequence: CASSLVASGGAVQETQYF.

The chain has TRBV7-6 and TRBJ2-6; 7 nucleotides match TRBD1. Germline loops: CDR1 SGHVS, CDR2 FNYEAQ. Trimming removed 5 bases from V and 2 bases from J; junction bases left unmatched: 3. CDR3 length: 15 amino acids. In DNA, the CDR3 is TGTGCCAGCAGCCTGACAGGGACTGGGGCCAACGTCCTGACTTTC. Encoded protein: CASSLTGTGANVLTF. The whole variable domain, remainder taken from reference TRBV7-6 and TRBJ2-6, is GAGVSQSPRYKVTKRGQDVALRCDPISGHVSLYWYRQALGQGPEFLTYFNYEAQQDKSGLPNDRFSAERPEGSISTLTIQRTEQRDSAMYRCASSLTGTGANVLTFGAGSRLTVL.